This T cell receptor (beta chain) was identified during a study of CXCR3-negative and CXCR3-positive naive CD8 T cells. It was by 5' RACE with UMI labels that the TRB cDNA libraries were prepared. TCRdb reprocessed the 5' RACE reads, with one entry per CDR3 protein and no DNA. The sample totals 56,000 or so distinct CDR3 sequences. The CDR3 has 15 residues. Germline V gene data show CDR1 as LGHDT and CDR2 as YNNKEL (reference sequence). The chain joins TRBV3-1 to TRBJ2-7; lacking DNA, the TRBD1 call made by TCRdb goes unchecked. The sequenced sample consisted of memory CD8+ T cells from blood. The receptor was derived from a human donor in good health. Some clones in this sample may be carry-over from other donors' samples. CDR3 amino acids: CASSQGSSWDDEQYF.